Listed below are T cell receptor beta chains from one sample, sequenced in a study of shared clonotypes between healthy human individuals. Profiling relied on immunoSEQ multiplex PCR, and the TCRdb table lists in-frame clones only, not all of them. The sample lists about 2.1 million clones; about 94% were seen once. Material: naive CD8+ T cells from PBMCs. All receptors come from a man younger than 35 in good health. Some clones in this sample may be carry-over from other donors' samples. Both conserved end residues are trimmed from each CDR3. The order of the fields is J gene, V gene, CDR3 protein.

j_gene: TRBJ1-4
v_gene: TRBV28
CDR3aa: ASSLQGATNEKLF

j_gene: TRBJ2-6
v_gene: TRBV27
CDR3aa: ASSSSLGGANVLT

j_gene: TRBJ1-5
v_gene: TRBV28
CDR3aa: ASSLHENAPQH

j_gene: TRBJ2-3
v_gene: TRBV19
CDR3aa: ASSVRRTDTQY

j_gene: TRBJ2-3
v_gene: TRBV27
CDR3aa: ASSLLGDTQY

j_gene: TRBJ2-4
v_gene: TRBV18
CDR3aa: ASSPDGSRKENIQY

j_gene: TRBJ2-7
v_gene: TRBV27
CDR3aa: ASSSPLDGGTYEQY

j_gene: TRBJ2-7
v_gene: TRBV4-1
CDR3aa: ASSQGEDRRYEQY

j_gene: TRBJ2-5
v_gene: TRBV4-1
CDR3aa: ASSPGQGVVETQY

j_gene: TRBJ1-3
v_gene: TRBV10-1
CDR3aa: ADLPLPGRESGNTIY

j_gene: TRBJ2-7
v_gene: TRBV27
CDR3aa: ASSYGQGPYFYEQY

j_gene: TRBJ2-5
v_gene: TRBV11-3
CDR3aa: ASSKAGTVTEGTQY

j_gene: TRBJ2-2
v_gene: TRBV2
CDR3aa: ASTPPNTGELF

j_gene: TRBJ2-7
v_gene: TRBV13
CDR3aa: ASSADRDNEQY

j_gene: TRBJ1-2
v_gene: TRBV13
CDR3aa: ASSLGGAAYGYT

j_gene: TRBJ2-2
v_gene: TRBV7-6
CDR3aa: ASRLDRTNTGELF

j_gene: TRBJ2-7
v_gene: TRBV5-1
CDR3aa: ASRPDRSLYEQY

j_gene: TRBJ1-2
v_gene: TRBV11-2
CDR3aa: ASSGSGGNYGYT

j_gene: TRBJ2-3
v_gene: TRBV9
CDR3aa: ASSVVDRRTDTQY

j_gene: TRBJ2-7
v_gene: TRBV27
CDR3aa: ASSPFLLGGIGEQY